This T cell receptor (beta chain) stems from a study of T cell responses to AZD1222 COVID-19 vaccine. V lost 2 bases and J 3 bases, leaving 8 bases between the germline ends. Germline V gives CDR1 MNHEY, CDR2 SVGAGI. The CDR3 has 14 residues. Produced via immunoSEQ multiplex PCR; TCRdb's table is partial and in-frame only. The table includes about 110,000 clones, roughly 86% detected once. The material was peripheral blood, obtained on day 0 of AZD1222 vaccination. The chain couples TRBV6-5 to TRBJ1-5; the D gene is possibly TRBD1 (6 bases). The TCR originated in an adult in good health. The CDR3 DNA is TGTGCCAGCAGTTACGGGGGCCCCAATCAGCCCCAGCATTTT. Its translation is CASSYGGPNQPQHF.